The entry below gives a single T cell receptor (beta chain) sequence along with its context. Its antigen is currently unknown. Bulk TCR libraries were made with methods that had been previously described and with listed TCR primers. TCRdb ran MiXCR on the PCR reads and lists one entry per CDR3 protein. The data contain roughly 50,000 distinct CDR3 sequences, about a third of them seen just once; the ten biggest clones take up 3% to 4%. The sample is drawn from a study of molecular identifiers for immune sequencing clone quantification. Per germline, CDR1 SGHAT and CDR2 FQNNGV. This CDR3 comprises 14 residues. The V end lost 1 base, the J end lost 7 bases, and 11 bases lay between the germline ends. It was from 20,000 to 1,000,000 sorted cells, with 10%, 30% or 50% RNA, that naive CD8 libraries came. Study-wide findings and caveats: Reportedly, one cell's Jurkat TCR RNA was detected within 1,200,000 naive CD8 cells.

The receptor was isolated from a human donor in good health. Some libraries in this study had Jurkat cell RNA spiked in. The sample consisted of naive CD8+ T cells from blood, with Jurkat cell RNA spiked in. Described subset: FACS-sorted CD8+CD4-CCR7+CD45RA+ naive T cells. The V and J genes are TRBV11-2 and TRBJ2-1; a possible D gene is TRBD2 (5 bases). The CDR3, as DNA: TGTGCCAGCAGCTTAGGTATTAGCGCAAATGAGCAGTTCTTC. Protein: CASSLGISANEQFF.